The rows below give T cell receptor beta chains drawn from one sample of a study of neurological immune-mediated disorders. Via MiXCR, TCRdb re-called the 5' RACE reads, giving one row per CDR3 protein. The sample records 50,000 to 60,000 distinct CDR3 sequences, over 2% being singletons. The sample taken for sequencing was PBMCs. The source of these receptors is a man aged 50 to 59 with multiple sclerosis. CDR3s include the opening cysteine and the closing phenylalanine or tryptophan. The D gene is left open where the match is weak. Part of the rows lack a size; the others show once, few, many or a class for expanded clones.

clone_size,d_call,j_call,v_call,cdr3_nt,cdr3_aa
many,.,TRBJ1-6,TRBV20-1,TGCAGTGCTAGAGATCATGGAGGGGTCCCAAATTCACCCCTCCACTTT,CSARDHGGVPNSPLHF
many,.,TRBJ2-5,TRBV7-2,TGTGCCAGCAGCGGTTACTCGGAGACCCAGTACTTC,CASSGYSETQYF
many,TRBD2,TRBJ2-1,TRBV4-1,TGCGCCAGCAGCCTGACTAGCGGGGAGGGTGAGCAGTTCTTC,CASSLTSGEGEQFF
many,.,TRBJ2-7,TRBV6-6,TGTGCCAGCAGTACACCGGACCGAAGGGACGAGCAGTACTTC,CASSTPDRRDEQYF
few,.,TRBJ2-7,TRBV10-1,TGCGCCAGCAGTGAGTCGGGAGACTACGAGCAGTACTTC,CASSESGDYEQYF
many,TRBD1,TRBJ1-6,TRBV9,TGTGCCAGCAGCGGACAGGGTGCTAATTCACCCCTCCACTTT,CASSGQGANSPLHF
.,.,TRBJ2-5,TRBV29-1,TGCAGCGTTGAAGATCATTGGGCCAGGCAAGAGACCCAGTACTTC,CSVEDHWARQETQYF
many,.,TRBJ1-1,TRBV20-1,TGCAGTGCTAGGCCCGTGAACACTGAAGCTTTCTTT,CSARPVNTEAFF
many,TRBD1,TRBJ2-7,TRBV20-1,TGCAGTGCACCCGACAGGGGACTTGCCTACGAGCAGTACTTC,CSAPDRGLAYEQYF
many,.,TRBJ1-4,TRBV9,TGTGCCAGCAGCCCAGGACCCGGGACATTGCTGTTTTTT,CASSPGPGTLLFF
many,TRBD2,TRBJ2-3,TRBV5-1,TGCGCCAGCATGCCGCGTGGGGAGGGAACAGATACGCAGTATTTT,CASMPRGEGTDTQYF
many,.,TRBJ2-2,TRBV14,TGTGCCAGCAGCCAAGTGGAGCGGGTATGGGCGAACACCGGGGAGCTGTTTTTT,CASSQVERVWANTGELFF
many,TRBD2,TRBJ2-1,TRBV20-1,TGCAGTGCTAGGGGCGGAGCGGGGAAAAATGAGCAGTTCTTC,CSARGGAGKNEQFF
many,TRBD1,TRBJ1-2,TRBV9,TGTGCCAGCAGCGCGGAACAGGGGGCAAACTATGGCTACACCTTC,CASSAEQGANYGYTF
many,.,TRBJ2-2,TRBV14,TGTGCCAGCAGCCCCACGGGAGGGGGCTCCGGGGAGCTGTTTTTT,CASSPTGGGSGELFF
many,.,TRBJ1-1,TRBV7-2,TGTGCCAGCAGCTTTGACAGTGCGAACACTGAAGCTTTCTTT,CASSFDSANTEAFF
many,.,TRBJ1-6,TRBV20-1,TGCAGTGCCCTGGCAGGGCCTCTGAATTCACCCCTCCACTTT,CSALAGPLNSPLHF
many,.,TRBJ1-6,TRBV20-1,TGCAGTGCTGCCAGACAGAATTCACCCCTCCACTTT,CSAARQNSPLHF
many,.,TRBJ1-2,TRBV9,TGTGCCAGCAGCATGGATCCTAACTATGGCTACACCTTC,CASSMDPNYGYTF
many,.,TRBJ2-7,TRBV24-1,TGTGCCACCAGTGATACAGGACACACCGGGGAGCAGTACTTC,CATSDTGHTGEQYF
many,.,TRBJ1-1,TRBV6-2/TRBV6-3,TGTGCCAGCAGTTACCAAACCAGGGCCCGGACTGAAGCTTTCTTT,CASSYQTRARTEAFF
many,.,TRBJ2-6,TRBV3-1,TGTGCCAGCACACAATGGGGGACGGCCCACTCTGGGGCCAACGTCCTGACTTTC,CASTQWGTAHSGANVLTF
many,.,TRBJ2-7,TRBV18,TGTGCCAGCTCACGGGGGGGCGGAAGCGCCGAGCAGTACTTC,CASSRGGGSAEQYF
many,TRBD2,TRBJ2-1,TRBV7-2,TGTGCCAGCAGCGCTAGCGGAGCCTCCTACAATGAGCAGTTCTTC,CASSASGASYNEQFF
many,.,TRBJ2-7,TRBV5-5,TGTGCCAGCAGCGACGGACCTGGGGCCTACGAGCAGTACTTC,CASSDGPGAYEQYF
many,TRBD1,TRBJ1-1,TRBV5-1,TGCGCCAGCCGCTACAGGGGATCGAACACTGAAGCTTTCTTT,CASRYRGSNTEAFF
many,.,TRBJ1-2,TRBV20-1,TGCAGTACTAATCGGGGGGACGGAACCGTCTATGGCTACACCTTC,CSTNRGDGTVYGYTF
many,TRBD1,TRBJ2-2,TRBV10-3,TGTGCCATCAGTGTAAAACAGGGGGAATACACCGGGGAGCTGTTTTTT,CAISVKQGEYTGELFF
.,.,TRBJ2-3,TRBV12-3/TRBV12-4,TGTGCCAGCAGCAGGGGCGCAGATACGCAGTATTTT,CASSRGADTQYF
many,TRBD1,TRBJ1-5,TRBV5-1,TGCGCCAGCAGCTTGACCGGGACAGAAAATCAGCCCCAGCATTTT,CASSLTGTENQPQHF
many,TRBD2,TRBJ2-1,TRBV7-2,TGTGCCAGCAGCGTCGTTAGCGGGGGGGCAAACAATGAGCAGTTCTTC,CASSVVSGGANNEQFF
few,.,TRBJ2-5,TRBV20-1,TGCAGTGCGACCCGACTAGGAGGGCAAGAGACCCAGTACTTC,CSATRLGGQETQYF
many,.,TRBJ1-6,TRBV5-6,TGTGCCAGCAGCTTGGATCCCACACGACCCGCAAATTCACCCCTCCACTTT,CASSLDPTRPANSPLHF
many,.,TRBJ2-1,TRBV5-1,TGCGCCAGCAGAAAGGACAACAATGAGCAGTTCTTC,CASRKDNNEQFF
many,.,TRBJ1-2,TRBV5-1,TGCGCCAGCAGCTTGGAAGGTGGGATACTCTATGGCTACACCTTC,CASSLEGGILYGYTF
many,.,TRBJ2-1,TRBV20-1,TGCAGTGCTGGACAAATGGGGGATGAGCAGTTCTTC,CSAGQMGDEQFF
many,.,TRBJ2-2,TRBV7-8,TGTGCCAGCAGCTTCGTACAGCCGGACACCGGGGAGCTGTTTTTT,CASSFVQPDTGELFF
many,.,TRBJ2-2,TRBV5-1,TGCGCCAGCAGCTTGGTGGGGGACGCGAACACCGGGGAGCTGTTTTTT,CASSLVGDANTGELFF
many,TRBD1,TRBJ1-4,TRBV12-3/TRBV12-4,TGTGCCAGCAGCCCACAGGGGGCGCCTGGTGAAAAACTGTTTTTT,CASSPQGAPGEKLFF
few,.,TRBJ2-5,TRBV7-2,TGTGCCAGCAGCCGCGGGGGACAACAAGAGACCCAGTACTTC,CASSRGGQQETQYF
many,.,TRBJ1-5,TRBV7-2,TGTGCCAGCAGCTTAGCGGGGTTAGCCCAGCATTTT,CASSLAGLAQHF
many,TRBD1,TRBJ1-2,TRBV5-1,TGCGCCAGCAGCCCCCAGGGACAGCACCTCTGGAGCACCTTC,CASSPQGQHLWSTF
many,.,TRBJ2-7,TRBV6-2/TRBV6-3,TGTGCCAGCCATTACCGGGGAATACGGGACAAGCGCTCCTACGAGCAGTACTTC,CASHYRGIRDKRSYEQYF
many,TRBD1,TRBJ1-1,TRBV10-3,TGTGCCATCAGTGACGTCAGGGGGCAATTGAACACTGAAGCTTTCTTT,CAISDVRGQLNTEAFF
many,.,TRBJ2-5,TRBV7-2,TGTGCCAGCAGCTTGAACCCGGTTGAGACCCAGTACTTC,CASSLNPVETQYF
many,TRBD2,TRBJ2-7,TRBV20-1,TGCAGTGCTAGAGATGCCGCAGCGGGGGCCACCTTGAGCGAGCAGTACTTC,CSARDAAAGATLSEQYF
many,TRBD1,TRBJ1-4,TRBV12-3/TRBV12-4,TGTGCCAGCAGTGCGTCAGGGGGCGATGGGGAACTGTTTTTT,CASSASGGDGELFF
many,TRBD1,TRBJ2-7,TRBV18,TGTGCCAGCTTTACCGGGACAGGGTACGAGCAGTACTTC,CASFTGTGYEQYF
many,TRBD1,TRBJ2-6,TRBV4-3,TGCGCCAGCAGCCAAGATACCCTTCAGGGGGCAGCAGCTGGGGCCAACGTCCTGACTTTC,CASSQDTLQGAAAGANVLTF
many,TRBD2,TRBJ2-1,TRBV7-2,TGTGCCACCGCCCCCCTAGCGGGGGGGAATAATGAGCAGTTCTTC,CATAPLAGGNNEQFF
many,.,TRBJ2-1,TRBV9,TGTGCCAGCAGCGTAGGCGACTACAATGAGCAGTTCTTC,CASSVGDYNEQFF
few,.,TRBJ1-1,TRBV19,TGTGCCAGTAGTCGAGGACGTCCGAACACTGAAGCTTTCTTT,CASSRGRPNTEAFF
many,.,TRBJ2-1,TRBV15,TGTGCCACCAGAACCGGGACGTTCCTCCAGGAGCAGTTCTTC,CATRTGTFLQEQFF
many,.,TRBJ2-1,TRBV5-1,TGCGCCAGCAGCTTGGCCAATGAGCAGTTCTTC,CASSLANEQFF
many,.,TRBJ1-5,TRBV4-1,TGCGCCAGCAGCCAAAGGGCACAGGGCAATCAGCCCCAGCATTTT,CASSQRAQGNQPQHF
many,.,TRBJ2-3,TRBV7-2,TGTGCCAGCAGCTTTGCAGGGGGGGCGACAGATACGCAGTATTTT,CASSFAGGATDTQYF
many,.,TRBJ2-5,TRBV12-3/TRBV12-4,TGTGCCAGCTCTGAAGCCAGGTCCCAGTACTTC,CASSEARSQYF
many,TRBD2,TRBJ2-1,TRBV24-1,TGTGCCACCAGTGATTTGGGGACTAGCGAGGGGCAGTTCTTC,CATSDLGTSEGQFF